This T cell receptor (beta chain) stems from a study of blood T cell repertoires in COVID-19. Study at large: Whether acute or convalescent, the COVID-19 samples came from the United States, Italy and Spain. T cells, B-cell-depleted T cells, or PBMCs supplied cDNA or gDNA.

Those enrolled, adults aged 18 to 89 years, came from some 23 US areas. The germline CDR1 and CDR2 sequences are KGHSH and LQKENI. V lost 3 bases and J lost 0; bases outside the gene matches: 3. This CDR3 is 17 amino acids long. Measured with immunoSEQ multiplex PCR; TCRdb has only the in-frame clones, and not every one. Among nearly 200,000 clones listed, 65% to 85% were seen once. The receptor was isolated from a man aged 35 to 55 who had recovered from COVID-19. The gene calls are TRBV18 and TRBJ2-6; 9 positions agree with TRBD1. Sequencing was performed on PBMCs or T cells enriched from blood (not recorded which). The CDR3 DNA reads TGTGCCAGCTCACCGGGACAGGGTCGCTCTGGGGCCAACGTCCTGACTTTC. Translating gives CASSPGQGRSGANVLTF.